These 17 T cell receptor beta chains came from one sample sequenced in a study of blood T cell repertoires in COVID-19 (dated by TCRdb to the early 2020s). Library prep was done by the immunoSEQ multiplex PCR assay. TCRdb took this table from immuneACCESS and kept in-frame rearrangements with V and J called. Such tables lack part of the clones; where checked against another copy, unresolved V genes explain under half of the gap, and the rest is unexplained. For this sample there are roughly 180,000 clones; under 85% appear just once. The leading ten clones occupy 6.5% to 7.5% of the sample. Sequencing input: peripheral blood. The receptors here all came from an elderly man with COVID-19, enrolled during active disease.

The chain combines TRBV28 with TRBJ1-2, with D perhaps TRBD1 (6 bases). The CDR3 loop spans 12 amino acids. Germline assignment: CDR1 MDHEN and CDR2 SYDVKM. Trimming cost V 3 bases and J 7 bases, with 9 bases left between them. CDR3 sequence reads: CASSLPRGGYTF. The CDR3 DNA reads TGTGCCAGCAGTTTGCCCAGGGGTGGCTACACCTTC.

This chain connects TRBV19 to TRBJ1-2, with D maybe TRBD1 (5 bases). V shed 1 base and J shed 8 bases, with 17 bases lying between them. The CDR3 contains 15 residues. Germline loops: CDR1 LNHDA, CDR2 SQIVND (reference sequence). Here the CDR3 DNA reads TGTGCCAGTAGTATAGGGGAAAGGGGCCTATTGGGCTACACCTTC. Protein product: CASSIGERGLLGYTF.

The chain couples TRBV10-3 to TRBJ2-7; 8 bases fit TRBD2. The CDR3 consists of 16 residues. V lost 5 bases to trimming and J lost 7 bases; unmatched junction nucleotides: 16. Germline values: CDR1 ENHRY, CDR2 SYGVKD. The CDR3 DNA reads as TGTGCCATCAGTTCCCGTGTGGGTGCCGGCGGGGGGGAGCAGTACTTC. It codes for CAISSRVGAGGGEQYF.

The V gene is TRBV3-1 (or the pseudogene TRBV3-2), the J gene TRBJ2-5; weak D call: TRBD1 (5 bases). Trimming left V 6 bases short and J 2 bases short, with 13 bases between. Germline-derived CDR1 and CDR2 are LGHDT and YNNKEL (reference sequence). The CDR3 consists of 14 residues. CDR3 loop: CASSRLDSQETQYF. In DNA, the CDR3 is TGTGCCAGCAGTCGCTTAGACAGTCAAGAGACCCAGTACTTC.

The gene calls are TRBV12-3 or TRBV12-4 and TRBJ1-5; D uncertain. The length of the CDR3 is 11 residues. V was clipped by 3 bases and J by 5 bases, with 2 bases between them. The CDR3 region has the DNA TGTGCCAGCAGTTTCGATCAGCCCCAGCATTTT. Encoded protein: CASSFDQPQHF.

This CDR3 reads CASRTSGGDRGEQFF. In DNA, the CDR3 is TGTGCCAGTAGGACTAGCGGGGGGGATAGGGGTGAGCAGTTCTTC. The chain recombines TRBV19 with TRBJ2-1, with 14 bases aligning to TRBD2. CDR1 is LNHDA and CDR2 is SQIVND in the germline V gene (reference sequence). V was pared by 6 bases and J by 9 bases, with 7 bases of the junction left unmatched. The CDR3 contains 15 residues.

This clone was seen a single time. The V call is TRBV5-1, the J call TRBJ2-1; TRBD2 matches 11 bases. Germline V gene data show CDR1 as SGHRS and CDR2 as YFSETQ. V trimming: 3 bases; J trimming: 9 bases; junction bases outside the gene matches: 11. The CDR3 contains 16 residues. The CDR3 here is CASSSGALAGGGEQFF. CDR3 sequence (DNA): TGCGCCAGCAGCTCTGGGGCGCTAGCGGGGGGTGGTGAGCAGTTCTTC.

The sample holds a few counts of this clone. The chain has TRBV3-1 (or the pseudogene TRBV3-2) and TRBJ2-7; the match to TRBD1 covers 7 bases. With 4 bases clipped from V and 3 bases from J, the junction kept 9 bases outside the gene matches. There are 15 residues in the CDR3. Germline V gene lookup returns CDR1 LGHDT and CDR2 YNNKEL (reference sequence). CDR3 coding DNA: TGTGCCAGCAGCCGAGCCAGGACAGGCCGCTACGAGCAGTACTTC. This encodes CASSRARTGRYEQYF.

This clone was picked up one time. The CDR3 is CASSFLGTGGTEAFF. The CDR3 DNA is TGCGCCAGCAGCTTCCTCGGGACAGGGGGGACTGAAGCTTTCTTT. The chain employs TRBV5-1 and TRBJ1-1; 11 positions match TRBD1. The ends lost 2 bases at V and 5 bases at J; junction bases unmatched: 5. Germline-derived CDR1 and CDR2 are SGHRS and YFSETQ. This CDR3 is built from 15 residues. The variable domain in full, completed from reference TRBV5-1 and TRBJ1-1, reads KAGVTQTPRYLIKTRGQQVTLSCSPISGHRSVSWYQQTPGQGLQFLFEYFSETQRNKGNFPGRFSGRQFSNSRSEMNVSTLELGDSALYLCASSFLGTGGTEAFFGQGTRLTVV.

The chain combines TRBV5-4 with TRBJ1-4; 7 nucleotides line up with TRBD1. The ends lost 2 bases at V and 2 bases at J; junction bases unmatched: 9. Germline V gene lookup returns CDR1 SGHNT and CDR2 YYREEE (reference sequence). The CDR3 is made up of 17 amino acids. CDR3 in DNA: TGTGCCAGCAGCTTTGGCGGGACAGCCTTTACTAATGAAAAACTGTTTTTT. The encoded protein is CASSFGGTAFTNEKLFF. Full variable domain (rest looked up from reference TRBV5-4 and TRBJ1-4): ETGVTQSPTHLIKTRGQQVTLRCSSQSGHNTVSWYQQALGQGPQFIFQYYREEENGRGNFPPRFSGLQFPNYSSELNVNALELDDSALYLCASSFGGTAFTNEKLFFGSGTQLSVL.

V gene TRBV2 combines with J gene TRBJ1-2; 7 bases fit TRBD1. With 6 bases clipped from V and 0 bases from J, the junction kept 7 bases outside the gene matches. Germline values: CDR1 SNHLY, CDR2 FYNNEI. This CDR3 is 15 amino acids long. The CDR3 protein is CASRENRGPNYGYTF. For the CDR3, the DNA is TGTGCCAGCAGGGAAAACAGGGGCCCTAACTATGGCTACACCTTC.

Here the CDR3 reads CASSRSFDRGLTDTQYF. The CDR3 DNA sequence: TGCGCCAGCAGCCGCTCGTTTGACAGGGGGCTCACAGATACGCAGTATTTT. The chain is built from TRBV5-1 and TRBJ2-3, with 10 nucleotides matching TRBD1. V shed 4 bases, J shed 2 bases, and the junction held 10 bases outside the gene matches. The CDR3 sequence is 17 residues long. Looked up from germline, CDR1 is SGHRS and CDR2 is YFSETQ.

The chain couples TRBV7-7 to TRBJ2-5; 7 nucleotides align to TRBD1. Germline CDR1 is SSHAT and CDR2 is FNYEAQ (reference sequence). The length of the CDR3 is 15 residues. J was trimmed by 2 bases and V by 0 bases; bases with no gene match: 3. The CDR3 sequence is CASSLATGRQETQYF. The CDR3 bases are TGTGCCAGCAGCTTAGCGACAGGGCGGCAAGAGACCCAGTACTTC. The complete variable domain, with remaining parts taken from reference TRBV7-7 and TRBJ2-5, reads GAGVSQSPRYKVTKRGQDVTLRCDPISSHATLYWYQQALGQGPEFLTYFNYEAQPDKSGLPSDRFSAERPEGSISTLTIQRTEQRDSAMYRCASSLATGRQETQYFGPGTRLLVL.

The chain joins TRBV6-5 to TRBJ1-1; 7 bases are a match to TRBD1. The germline gives CDR1 MNHEY, CDR2 SVGAGI. Trimming at V came to 8 bases and at J to 4 bases, leaving 13 bases not matched to a gene. The CDR3 consists of 15 residues. This CDR3 is CASGGKEGAATEAFF. For the CDR3, the DNA is TGTGCCAGCGGGGGTAAGGAGGGGGCGGCCACTGAAGCTTTCTTT.

V gene TRBV2 combines with J gene TRBJ1-4; D remains unclear. The V end lost 8 bases, the J end lost 10 bases, and 17 bases lay between the germline ends. Germline lookup yields CDR1 SNHLY and CDR2 FYNNEI. The CDR3 is 13 residues long. The CDR3: CASSLDSGGKLFF. The CDR3 bases are TGTGCCAGCTCCCTAGATAGTGGCGGAAAACTGTTTTTT. Using reference TRBV2 and TRBJ1-4 for the parts outside the CDR3, the full variable domain is EPEVTQTPSHQVTQMGQEVILRCVPISNHLYFYWYRQILGQKVEFLVSFYNNEISEKSEIFDDQFSVERPDGSNFTLKIRSTKLEDSAMYFCASSLDSGGKLFFGSGTQLSVL.

This rearrangement joins TRBV19 to TRBJ1-1; D gene uncertain. The CDR3 covers 13 residues. Germline V lookup: CDR1 LNHDA, CDR2 SQIVND (reference sequence). V lost 7 bases and J 0 bases, leaving 9 bases between the germline ends. CDR3 amino acids: CASTGKLNTEAFF. The CDR3 region has the DNA TGTGCCAGTACAGGCAAACTGAACACTGAAGCTTTCTTT.

The chain recombines TRBV7-9 with TRBJ2-5; D gene unclear. The germline V gene has CDR1 SEHNR and CDR2 FQNEAQ (reference sequence). This CDR3 has 13 amino acids. V was cut by 3 bases and J by 1 base, with 6 bases left in between. CDR3 sequence reads: CASSFGGQETQYF. CDR3 bases: TGTGCCAGCAGCTTCGGCGGCCAAGAGACCCAGTACTTC.